These 4 T cell receptor beta chains were sequenced from one sample in a study of patients and donors after allogeneic stem cell transplantation (dated by TCRdb to the early 2020s). Receptors were amplified or captured by RT-PCR. Sequencing was performed on a NextSeq 550. Starting from the raw public reads, TCRdb applied fastp trimming at Q25, assembled clones with MiXCR and retained in-frame beta chains. Under each unique CDR3 protein, matching rows form one entry showing the most common genes and DNA. The sample profile shows approximately 150,000 distinct CDR3 sequences; roughly 35% of them were found once. The ten largest clones add up to less than 60% of the sample. The sequenced sample consisted of blood, either unsorted or a sorted T cell fraction (not recorded which). Source of these receptors: a human donor who was either an allogeneic HSCT recipient or a stem cell or donor lymphocyte infusion donor (not recorded which). It is not recorded whose cells these are; they may come from a transplant donor.

This clonotype has more than one count but fewer than ten. V and J are TRBV7-9 and TRBJ2-7; D remains ambiguous. The CDR3 consists of 14 residues. The germline V gene has CDR1 SEHNR and CDR2 FQNEAQ (reference sequence). V was cut by 5 bases and J by 2 bases, with 13 bases left in between. CDR3 in DNA: TGTGCCAGCAGCCCCCTCCACTTTACCTACGAGCAGTACTTC. Translation: CASSPLHFTYEQYF.

V and J are TRBV12-3 or TRBV12-4 and TRBJ1-5; D gene ambiguous. The CDR3 is 18 residues long. Trimming took 1 base from V and 1 from J, leaving 17 bases between them. This chain's CDR3 is CASSLGVLLARSNQPQHF. DNA of the CDR3: TGTGCCAGCAGTTTAGGAGTACTCCTGGCGAGGAGCAATCAGCCCCAGCATTTT.

The table lists this clonotype with a few counts. In this CDR3 the conserved last residue, phenylalanine or tryptophan, is missing, so a read error is likely. The gene calls are TRBV9 and TRBJ1-1; D call uncertain. Trimming stripped 0 bases from V and 3 bases from J, with 12 bases between. The CDR3 is made up of 15 amino acids. CDR1 is SGDLS and CDR2 is YYNGEE in the germline V gene. The CDR3 spells CASSVAGNPDTEAFL. Here the CDR3 DNA reads TGTGCCAGCAGCGTAGCGGGCAATCCAGACACTGAAGCTTTCTTG.

The chain uses TRBV6-6 and TRBJ2-3, with 9 bases that match TRBD2. J gave up 4 bases and V 0 bases, and 8 bases lay outside the gene matches. Looked up from germline, CDR1 is MNHNY and CDR2 is SVGAGI (reference sequence). The CDR3 has 17 residues. CDR3 region: CASSYSPAGGRADTQYF. CDR3 DNA sequence: TGTGCCAGCAGTTACTCGCCCGCGGGGGGGCGGGCAGATACGCAGTATTTT.